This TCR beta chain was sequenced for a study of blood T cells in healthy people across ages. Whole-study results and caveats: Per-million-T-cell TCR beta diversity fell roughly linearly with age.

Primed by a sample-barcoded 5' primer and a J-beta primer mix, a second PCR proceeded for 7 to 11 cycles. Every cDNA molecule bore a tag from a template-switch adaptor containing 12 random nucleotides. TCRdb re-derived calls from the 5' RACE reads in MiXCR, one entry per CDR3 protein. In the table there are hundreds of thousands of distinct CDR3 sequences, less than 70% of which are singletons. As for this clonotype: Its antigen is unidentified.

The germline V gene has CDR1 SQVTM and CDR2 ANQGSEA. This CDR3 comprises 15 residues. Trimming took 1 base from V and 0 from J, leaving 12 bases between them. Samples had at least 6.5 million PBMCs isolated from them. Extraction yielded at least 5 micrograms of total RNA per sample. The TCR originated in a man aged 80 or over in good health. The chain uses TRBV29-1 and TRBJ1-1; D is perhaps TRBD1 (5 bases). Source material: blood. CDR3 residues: CSVEAPWGVNTEAFF. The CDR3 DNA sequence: TGCAGCGTTGAAGCACCTTGGGGGGTGAACACTGAAGCTTTCTTT.